A selection of T cell receptor beta chains follows, all from one sample in a study of T cells expressing NK-cell markers. TCRdb reprocessed the 5' RACE reads and stores each CDR3 protein as one record, lacking DNA. The sample has about 30,000 distinct CDR3 sequences; the top ten hold over 45%. Sequenced: blood T cells: a sorted CD56 or NKG2C T cell subset, CD4+ or CD8+ T cells, or bulk PBMC T cells (not recorded which). All receptors come from a woman aged 18 to 69 in good health. The CDR3 runs from the conserved cysteine through the conserved F or W.

15,TRBV29-1,TRBJ2-1,CSVDQDRGSGNEQFF
18,TRBV28,TRBJ1-1,CASSLSSTDTSWNTEAFF
17,TRBV10-3,TRBJ2-1,CASSGSTGASSYNEQFF
16,TRBV2,TRBJ2-4,CASSPTLAGAKNIQYF
14,TRBV5-1,TRBJ2-7,CASSLKDGTYEQYF
14,TRBV29-1,TRBJ2-3,CSAAGTASTDTQYF
16,TRBV5-1,TRBJ1-1,CASSLTRGRWNTEAFF
16,TRBV9,TRBJ2-1,CASSPDTGTTVNEQFF
14,TRBV6-1,TRBJ1-1,CASTTWGGSTEAFF
15,TRBV29-1,TRBJ2-1,CSGFLGTSGMGEQFF
16,TRBV27,TRBJ2-3,CASSARQGVSTDTQYF
16,TRBV4-2,TRBJ2-7,CASSQDHADRAYEQYF
14,TRBV20-1,TRBJ2-7,CSARDRQGAYEQYF
17,TRBV20-1,TRBJ2-3,CSARGDLTGGPTDTQYF
13,TRBV5-6,TRBJ2-7,CASRSTGNYEQYF
16,TRBV4-1,TRBJ2-5,CASSLFSRGGKETQYF